The 20 T cell receptor beta chains below come from one sample, sequenced in a study of CD8 T cells in Susac syndrome. The authors reverse transcribed about 0.5 to 1 ug RNA with random hexamers. TCRdb ran MiXCR on the immunoSEQ multiplex PCR reads and lists one entry per CDR3 protein. The data contain roughly 80,000 distinct CDR3 sequences, less than 95% of them singletons. The specimen sequenced was CD8+ T cells from PBMCs. These TCRs come from a human donor with Susac syndrome.

The rearrangement joins TRBV5-1 to TRBJ2-7, with D unresolved. With 3 bases removed from V and 1 base from J, the gap between germline ends came to 8 bases. The germline CDR1 and CDR2 sequences are SGHRS and YFSETQ. There are 13 residues in the CDR3. The CDR3 spells CASSSTPSYEQYF. The CDR3 nucleotides read TGCGCCAGCAGCTCTACCCCTTCCTACGAGCAGTACTTC.

The CDR3 spells CATRQGAGLEQYF. The CDR3 nucleotides are TGTGCCACCCGACAGGGGGCAGGTCTCGAGCAGTACTTC. This rearrangement joins TRBV2 to TRBJ2-7; 10 positions match TRBD1. With V trimmed by 10 bases and J by 6 bases, 9 bases remained unmatched. Germline loops: CDR1 SNHLY, CDR2 FYNNEI. There are 13 residues in the CDR3.

This chain uses TRBV29-1 with TRBJ1-2; D is perhaps TRBD1 (6 bases). This CDR3 spans 12 amino acids. V lost 5 bases, J lost 7 bases, and 14 bases lay in between. Germline CDR1 is SQVTM and CDR2 is ANQGSEA. The CDR3 DNA follows: TGCAGCGTTTACTATTACAGGGTTGGCTACACCTTC. As protein: CSVYYYRVGYTF.

The chain links TRBV4-1 to TRBJ2-7; 7 nucleotides align to TRBD2. The CDR3 extends over 15 amino acids. J was trimmed by 7 bases and V by 3 bases; bases with no gene match: 12. Germline loops: CDR1 MGHRA, CDR2 YSYEKL. The CDR3 is CASSQGIAGSEEQYF. The DNA of the CDR3 is TGCGCCAGCAGCCAGGGGATAGCGGGTTCCGAAGAGCAGTACTTC.

V usage is TRBV20-1 and J usage is TRBJ2-7; perhaps TRBD2 as D (5 bases). With 3 bases removed from V and 2 bases from J, the gap between germline ends came to 17 bases. The CDR3 is made up of 15 amino acids. The germline V gene has CDR1 DFQATT and CDR2 SNEGSKA (reference sequence). CDR3 protein: CSASLGRLRAYEQYF. The CDR3 DNA reads TGCAGTGCTAGTTTAGGCAGGCTGAGGGCCTACGAGCAGTACTTC.

This clonotype appeared once. Here the CDR3 DNA reads TGTGCCACCCTCTACGAGCAGTACTTC. This sequence encodes CATLYEQYF. The chain uses TRBV24-1 and TRBJ2-7; D ambiguous. V lost 9 bases, J lost 3 bases, and 2 bases lay in between. Germline V gene sequence: CDR1 KGHDR, CDR2 SFDVKD. This CDR3 region has 9 residues.

The gene calls are TRBV27 and TRBJ2-6; perhaps TRBD1 as D (5 bases). Trimming removed 5 bases at V and 0 bases at J, with 20 bases between. The CDR3 is 19 residues long. The V gene's germline CDR1 is MNHEY and CDR2 SMNVEV (reference sequence). The CDR3 sequence: CASSLAPRLTGSGANVLTF. The CDR3 nucleotides read TGTGCCAGCAGTCTCGCGCCCCGACTCACAGGCTCTGGGGCCAACGTCCTGACTTTC.

The gene calls are TRBV15 and TRBJ2-3; D is undetermined. In germline, CDR1 is LNHNV, CDR2 YYDKDF (reference sequence). V was shortened by 5 bases and J by 4 bases, with 16 bases between the two germline ends. The CDR3 extends over 15 amino acids. This chain's CDR3 is CATSSSVLVADTQYF. CDR3 sequence (DNA): TGTGCCACCAGCTCTAGTGTTCTAGTGGCAGATACGCAGTATTTT.

The V and J genes are TRBV20-1 and TRBJ2-7; TRBD1 or TRBD2 may be the D gene (5 bases each). Germline V lookup: CDR1 DFQATT, CDR2 SNEGSKA (reference sequence). CDR3 size: 15 residues. V was cut by 0 bases and J by 3 bases, with 15 bases left in between. In DNA, the CDR3 is TGCAGTGCTAGAGATCCTGAAGGGGCGGGCTACGAGCAGTACTTC. Residues: CSARDPEGAGYEQYF.

The chain combines TRBV13 with TRBJ2-1; D is possibly TRBD2 (5 bases). The CDR3 sequence is 12 residues long. Trimming stripped 6 bases from V and 13 bases from J, with 16 bases between. The germline CDR1 and CDR2 sequences are PRHDT and FYEKMQ (reference sequence). The CDR3 spells CASSWATGIQFF. DNA for the CDR3: TGTGCCAGCAGTTGGGCTACGGGGATCCAGTTCTTC.

The chain couples TRBV27 to TRBJ2-5; 8 nucleotides agree with TRBD2. J was trimmed by 6 bases and V by 9 bases; bases with no gene match: 12. The CDR3 covers 14 residues. Looked up from germline, CDR1 is MNHEY and CDR2 is SMNVEV (reference sequence). In nucleotides, the CDR3 is TGTGCCAGGCGAGGGGCGGGGGGCGTAAAGACCCAGTACTTC. This translates into CARRGAGGVKTQYF.

The rearrangement joins TRBV6-2 or TRBV6-3 to TRBJ2-1; D is perhaps TRBD2 (5 bases). Deletions cut 5 bases from V and 7 bases from J, with 27 bases between. The CDR3 length is 18 residues. Germline V gene sequence: CDR1 MNHEY, CDR2 SVGEGT. This CDR3 reads CASSTSQLTTQRDNEQFF. The CDR3 nucleotides are TGTGCCAGCAGTACGTCCCAACTGACTACTCAAAGGGATAATGAGCAGTTCTTC.

The chain combines TRBV5-1 with TRBJ2-5; D possibly matches TRBD1 or TRBD2 (5 bases each). Germline V CDR1 and CDR2: SGHRS, YFSETQ. Trimming took off 5 bases at V and 5 bases at J, with 13 bases between the two ends. The CDR3 has 13 residues. CDR3: CASRPGSGETQYF. CDR3 nucleotides: TGCGCCAGCAGACCGGGATCAGGGGAGACCCAGTACTTC.

The chain employs TRBV9 and TRBJ1-1; 7 bases are shared with TRBD1. CDR3 size: 13 residues. CDR1 SGDLS and CDR2 YYNGEE come from the germline V gene. V lost 0 bases to trimming and J lost 7 bases; unmatched junction nucleotides: 3. The CDR3 here is CASSVGTGNEAFF. In DNA form, the CDR3 reads TGTGCCAGCAGCGTAGGGACAGGCAATGAAGCTTTCTTT.

The chain couples TRBV7-8 to TRBJ2-4; weak D call: TRBD2 (5 bases). Looked up from germline, CDR1 is SGHVS and CDR2 is FQNEAQ. V was shortened by 5 bases and J by 8 bases, with 16 bases between the two germline ends. CDR3 size: 14 residues. In DNA, the CDR3 is TGTGCCAGCAGCCCATATCGCGGGTCGGACATTCAGTACTTC. Protein sequence: CASSPYRGSDIQYF.

The chain employs TRBV6-1 and TRBJ1-2; 8 nucleotides align to TRBD1. CDR3 size: 14 residues. V trimming: 3 bases; J trimming: 3 bases; junction bases outside the gene matches: 3. CDR1 and CDR2 (germline): MNHNS, SASEGT. The CDR3 loop is CASSDQDRDYGYTF. In DNA form, the CDR3 reads TGTGCCAGCAGTGATCAGGACAGGGACTATGGCTACACCTTC.

The V gene is TRBV15, the J gene TRBJ2-7, with a possible D match to TRBD1 (6 bases). CDR3 size: 14 residues. The V and J ends lost 0 bases and 0 bases respectively, with 6 bases between them. Germline loops: CDR1 LNHNV, CDR2 YYDKDF (reference sequence). The CDR3 is CATSRDRGSYEQYF. The CDR3 DNA follows: TGTGCCACCAGCAGAGACAGGGGCTCCTACGAGCAGTACTTC.

CDR3 in amino acids: CSVEDRGDGYTF. For the CDR3, the DNA is TGCAGCGTTGAAGATCGCGGAGATGGCTACACCTTC. J is TRBJ1-2 and V is TRBV29-1, with D uncertain. Germline-derived CDR1 and CDR2 are SQVTM and ANQGSEA. Trimming shortened V by 0 bases and J by 6 bases, and 8 bases separated the two germline ends. This CDR3 is built from 12 residues.

CDR3 DNA sequence: TGCAGCGTTGTCCCCCCGAACACCGGGGAGCTGTTTTTT. This encodes CSVVPPNTGELFF. The chain is built from TRBV29-1 and TRBJ2-2, with D unclear. The germline CDR1 and CDR2 sequences are SQVTM and ANQGSEA. The V end was cut by 4 bases, the J end by 0 bases, with 6 bases between. There are 13 residues in the CDR3.

V usage is TRBV5-4 and J usage is TRBJ2-3; D gene unclear. The CDR3 has 12 amino acids. V dropped 1 base and J dropped 4 bases, with 4 bases sitting between them. CDR1 and CDR2 from the germline V gene are SGHNT and YYREEE (reference sequence). The CDR3: CASSLHSDTQYF. The CDR3 DNA reads as TGTGCCAGCAGCTTGCACTCAGATACGCAGTATTTT.